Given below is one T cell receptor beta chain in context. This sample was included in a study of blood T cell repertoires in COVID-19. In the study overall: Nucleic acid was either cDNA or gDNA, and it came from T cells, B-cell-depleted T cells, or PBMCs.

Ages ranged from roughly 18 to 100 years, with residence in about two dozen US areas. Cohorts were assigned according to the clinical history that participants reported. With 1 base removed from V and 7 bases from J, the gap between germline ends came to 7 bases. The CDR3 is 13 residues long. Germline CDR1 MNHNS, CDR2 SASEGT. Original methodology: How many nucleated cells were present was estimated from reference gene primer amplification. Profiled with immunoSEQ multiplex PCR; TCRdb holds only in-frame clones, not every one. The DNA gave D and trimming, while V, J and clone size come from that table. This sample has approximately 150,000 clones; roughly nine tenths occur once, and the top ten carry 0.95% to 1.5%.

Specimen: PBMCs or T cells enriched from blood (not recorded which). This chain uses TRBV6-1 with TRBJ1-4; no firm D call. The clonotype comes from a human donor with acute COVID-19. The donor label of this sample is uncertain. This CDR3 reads CASSEDSIEKLFF. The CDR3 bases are TGTGCCAGCAGTGAAGATTCAATTGAAAAACTGTTTTTT.